These 13 T cell receptor beta chains share one sample of origin, sequenced in a study of early T cells in non-severe SARS-CoV-2 infection (dated by TCRdb to 2020 to 2022). Receptors were amplified or captured by 5' RACE. TCRdb lists the instrument as NextSeq 500. Starting from the raw public reads, TCRdb applied fastp trimming at Q25, assembled clones with MiXCR and retained in-frame beta chains. Entries that share a CDR3 protein sequence are merged under the most common genes and DNA. In all, the sample holds over 85,000 distinct CDR3 sequences, and roughly 12% of those were seen once. The ten largest clones add up to approximately 4% of the sample. The source material was whole blood, sampled at baseline. The source is an adult who was a healthcare worker with PCR-confirmed SARS-CoV-2 infection or an uninfected control (not recorded which).

V gene TRBV10-3 combines with J gene TRBJ2-3; D may match TRBD1 or TRBD2 (6 bases each). The CDR3 spans 13 residues. V was shortened by 10 bases and J by 3 bases, with 14 bases between the two germline ends. In germline, CDR1 is ENHRY, CDR2 SYGVKD. This CDR3 reads CATYGGKTDTQYF. The CDR3 DNA sequence: TGTGCCACCTACGGGGGCAAAACAGATACGCAGTATTTT.

There are a few counts of this clonotype. This chain links TRBV29-1 with TRBJ2-3; D is unclear. Germline lookup yields CDR1 SQVTM and CDR2 ANQGSEA. V lost 7 bases and J 2 bases, leaving 13 bases between the germline ends. This CDR3 has 13 amino acids. The CDR3: CSAATDSTDTQYF. CDR3 nucleotides: TGCAGCGCCGCGACTGATTCCACAGATACGCAGTATTTT.

This clonotype was picked up many times. The chain couples TRBV20-1 to TRBJ2-7, with 9 bases fitting TRBD1. The CDR3 runs 13 residues. CDR1 and CDR2 (germline): DFQATT, SNEGSKA (reference sequence). J gave up 6 bases and V 6 bases, and 9 bases lay outside the gene matches. CDR3 nucleotide sequence: TGCAGTGCCCTACCGGGACAGGGTCGCGAGCAGTACTTC. Its protein is CSALPGQGREQYF.

This clonotype appeared many times. The gene calls are TRBV24-1 and TRBJ2-1; 13 nucleotides line up with TRBD2. Trimming at V came to 4 bases and at J to 7 bases, leaving 12 bases not matched to a gene. The CDR3 length is 18 residues. Germline CDR1 reads KGHDR; CDR2 reads SFDVKD. The CDR3 spells CATSDSRTSGRGGNEQFF. CDR3 DNA sequence: TGTGCCACCAGTGACTCCCGGACTAGCGGGAGAGGTGGGAATGAGCAGTTCTTC.

The chain has TRBV5-1 and TRBJ2-5; TRBD2 aligns across 10 bases. Germline V gene sequence: CDR1 SGHRS, CDR2 YFSETQ. There are 14 residues in the CDR3. After removal of 4 bases from V and 5 bases from J, the junction contained 5 bases not matched to a gene. This chain's CDR3 is CASSASLAGETQYF. The CDR3 DNA reads as TGCGCCAGCAGCGCGTCACTAGCGGGGGAGACCCAGTACTTC. The complete variable domain, with remaining parts taken from reference TRBV5-1 and TRBJ2-5, reads KAGVTQTPRYLIKTRGQQVTLSCSPISGHRSVSWYQQTPGQGLQFLFEYFSETQRNKGNFPGRFSGRQFSNSRSEMNVSTLELGDSALYLCASSASLAGETQYFGPGTRLLVL.

This clonotype was counted a few times. The chain recombines TRBV7-2 with TRBJ2-3; no clear D. V was pared by 0 bases and J by 3 bases, with 13 bases between. The V gene's germline CDR1 is SGHTA and CDR2 FQGNSA. The CDR3 is made up of 16 amino acids. The DNA for the CDR3 is TGTGCCAGCAGCTTAGCCGGGCAAGTGAGGACAGATACGCAGTATTTT. Its protein is CASSLAGQVRTDTQYF. Together with reference TRBV7-2 and TRBJ2-3, the CDR3 gives the full variable domain: GAGVSQSPSNKVTEKGKDVELRCDPISGHTALYWYRQSLGQGLEFLIYFQGNSAPDKSGLPSDRFSAERTGGSVSTLTIQRTQQEDSAVYLCASSLAGQVRTDTQYFGPGTRLTVL.

The V call is TRBV28, the J call TRBJ2-2; TRBD1 matches 7 bases. This CDR3 comprises 14 residues. The V gene's germline CDR1 is MDHEN and CDR2 SYDVKM. Trimming took 9 bases from V and 4 from J; bases not matched to a gene: 8. The CDR3 region is CASPGQAITGELFF. CDR3 sequence (DNA): TGTGCCAGTCCTGGACAGGCGATCACCGGGGAGCTGTTTTTT.

This clonotype was seen only a few times. J is TRBJ1-1 and V is TRBV28, with 9 bases that match TRBD1. The CDR3 extends over 15 amino acids. Germline V gene lookup returns CDR1 MDHEN and CDR2 SYDVKM. V gave up 11 bases and J gave up 0 bases; unmatched junction bases: 10. CDR3: CASRGQGSVNTEAFF. The CDR3 DNA reads TGTGCCTCCCGGGGACAGGGTTCGGTGAACACTGAAGCTTTCTTT.

This clonotype was observed a handful of times. V and J are TRBV12-3 or TRBV12-4 and TRBJ1-1; no reliable D call. V lost 7 bases and J 11 bases, leaving 17 bases between the germline ends. The CDR3 is 12 amino acids. The CDR3 nucleotides are TGTGCCAGCACCCCCCTACAAGGAAGGGCTTTCTTT. Protein sequence: CASTPLQGRAFF.

This chain uses TRBV28 with TRBJ1-5; D is perhaps TRBD1 (6 bases). The germline V and J ends were trimmed by 5 bases and 9 bases, with 23 bases remaining between them. Germline V CDR1 and CDR2: MDHEN, SYDVKM. The CDR3 is 16 residues long. CDR3 in DNA: TGTGCCAGCAGTCCTGACCCGAGACAGGCTTTTTGGCCCCAGCATTTT. This codes for CASSPDPRQAFWPQHF. The full variable domain, rest sourced from reference TRBV28 and TRBJ1-5, is DVKVTQSSRYLVKRTGEKVFLECVQDMDHENMFWYRQDPGLGLRLIYFSYDVKMKEKGDIPEGYSVSREKKERFSLILESASTNQTSMYLCASSPDPRQAFWPQHFGDGTRLSIL.

At least ten counts were recorded for this clonotype. This chain uses TRBV5-4 with TRBJ2-7; 7 bases line up with TRBD2. J was trimmed by 4 bases and V by 1 base; bases with no gene match: 11. From germline, CDR1 is SGHNT and CDR2 YYREEE (reference sequence). The CDR3 is made up of 16 amino acids. The CDR3 coding sequence is TGTGCCAGCAGCTTGTTAGCGGGTGAACCTTATTACGAGCAGTACTTC. As protein: CASSLLAGEPYYEQYF.

V is TRBV19 and J is TRBJ2-5; tentative D call: TRBD1 (6 bases). Trimming took off 6 bases at V and 2 bases at J, with 13 bases between the two ends. The CDR3 extends over 14 amino acids. Germline CDR1 reads LNHDA; CDR2 reads SQIVND (reference sequence). This CDR3 reads CASSSRGPQETQYF. The CDR3 DNA follows: TGTGCCAGTAGCAGCAGGGGCCCACAAGAGACCCAGTACTTC. Full variable domain (outside the CDR3, taken from reference TRBV19 and TRBJ2-5): DGGITQSPKYLFRKEGQNVTLSCEQNLNHDAMYWYRQDPGQGLRLIYYSQIVNDFQKGDIAEGYSVSREKKESFPLTVTSAQKNPTAFYLCASSSRGPQETQYFGPGTRLLVL.

The chain has TRBV6-5 and TRBJ1-6, with a tentative D call TRBD1 (6 bases). CDR1 is MNHEY and CDR2 is SVGAGI in the germline V gene. There are 18 residues in the CDR3. V was trimmed by 0 bases and J by 7 bases, leaving 19 bases between them. The CDR3 DNA follows: TGTGCCAGCAGTTACTCGAGGACCAGGGGATTGGGCAATTCACCCCTCCACTTT. This codes for CASSYSRTRGLGNSPLHF.